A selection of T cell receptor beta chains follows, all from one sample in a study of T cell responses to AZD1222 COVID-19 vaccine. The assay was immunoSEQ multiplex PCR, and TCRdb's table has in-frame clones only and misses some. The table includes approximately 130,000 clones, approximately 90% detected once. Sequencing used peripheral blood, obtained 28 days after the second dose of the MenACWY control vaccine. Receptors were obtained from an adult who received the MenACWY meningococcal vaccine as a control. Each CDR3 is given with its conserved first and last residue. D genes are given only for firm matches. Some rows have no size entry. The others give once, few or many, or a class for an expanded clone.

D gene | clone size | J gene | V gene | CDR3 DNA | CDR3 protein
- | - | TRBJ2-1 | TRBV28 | TGTGCCAGCAGTTTATGGGACTCACTCTCGGGGGAGCAGTTCTTC | CASSLWDSLSGEQFF
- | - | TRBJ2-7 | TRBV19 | TGTGCCAGTAGTATATCTGGGAACACCTACGAGCAGTACTTC | CASSISGNTYEQYF
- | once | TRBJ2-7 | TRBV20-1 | TGCAGTGCTAGTTGGTCCGGAAGCGCCTACGAGCAGTACTTC | CSASWSGSAYEQYF
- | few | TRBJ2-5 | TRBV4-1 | TGCGCCAGCAGCCAATCACGAGGAAATCAAGAGACCCAGTACTTC | CASSQSRGNQETQYF
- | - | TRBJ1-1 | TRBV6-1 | TGTGCCAGCAGTGAAGGGGAGCCGGGGAACACTGAAGCTTTCTTT | CASSEGEPGNTEAFF
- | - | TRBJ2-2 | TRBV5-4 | TGTGCCAGCAGCCTGGACACTATGAACACCGGGGAGCTGTTTTTT | CASSLDTMNTGELFF
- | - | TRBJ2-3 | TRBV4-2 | TGTGCCAGCAGCCAAGAGGTGGCTAGCGAAACAGATACGCAGTATTTT | CASSQEVASETDTQYF
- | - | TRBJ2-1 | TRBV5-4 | TGTGCCAGCAGCTTGCGAGGGATGAGGGAGCAGTTCTTC | CASSLRGMREQFF
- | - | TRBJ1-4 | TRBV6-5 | TGTGCCAGCAGTCAGAGTGACTGGGCTGAAAAACTGTTTTTT | CASSQSDWAEKLFF
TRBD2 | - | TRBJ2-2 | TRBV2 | TGTGCCAGCAGTGAAGCCCCGGGGGGGCCGGGTGTTGACACCGGGGAGCTGTTTTTT | CASSEAPGGPGVDTGELFF
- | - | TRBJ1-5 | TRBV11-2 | TGTGCCAGCAGCTTAGGACAGAATAGCAATCAGCCCCAGCATTTT | CASSLGQNSNQPQHF
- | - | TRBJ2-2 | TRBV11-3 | TGTGCCAGCAGCAGAAACGCAGGGTCCGGGGAGCTGTTTTTT | CASSRNAGSGELFF
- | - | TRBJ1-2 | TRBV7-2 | TGTGCCAGCAGCTTAGACAGCACAGCCCGGGTCGGTGGCTACACCTTC | CASSLDSTARVGGYTF
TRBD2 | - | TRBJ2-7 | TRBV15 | TGTGCCACCAGCAGACCTCCGGGACTAGCGGGATGGGAGCAGTACTTC | CATSRPPGLAGWEQYF
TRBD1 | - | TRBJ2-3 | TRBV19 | TGTGCCAGTAGTTTGTCCGGGACAGGGATAGATACGCAGTATTTT | CASSLSGTGIDTQYF
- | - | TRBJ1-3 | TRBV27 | TGTGCCAGCAGTTTATCGTGGGGTGCTGGAAACACCATATATTTT | CASSLSWGAGNTIYF
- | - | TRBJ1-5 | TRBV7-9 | TGTGCCAGCAGCTTTATGGGACCCTTTCCCCAGCCCCAGCATTTT | CASSFMGPFPQPQHF
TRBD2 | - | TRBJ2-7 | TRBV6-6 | TGTGCCAGCAGTAGATCACAACCCCCGGGGGGAAGCTCCTACGAGCAGTACTTC | CASSRSQPPGGSSYEQYF
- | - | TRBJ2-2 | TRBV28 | TGTGCCAGCAGTTCCTCCGGGAGAGCTTGGACCGGGGAGCTGTTTTTT | CASSSSGRAWTGELFF
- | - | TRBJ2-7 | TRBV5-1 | TGCGCCAGCAGCTTGGGACTAGAGGTCTACGAGCAGTACTTC | CASSLGLEVYEQYF
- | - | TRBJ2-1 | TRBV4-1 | TGCGCCAGCAGCCAAGATCGAACGGTATCCTACAATGAGCAGTTCTTC | CASSQDRTVSYNEQFF
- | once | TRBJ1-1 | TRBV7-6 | TGTGCCAGCAGCTTAGCCCAGGGGATTGGCACTGAAGCTTTCTTT | CASSLAQGIGTEAFF
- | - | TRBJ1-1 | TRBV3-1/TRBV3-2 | TGTGCCAGCAGCCCAACAGTGAACACTGAAGCTTTCTTT | CASSPTVNTEAFF
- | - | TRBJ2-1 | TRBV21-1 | TGTGCGCATCAAGGACTAGCGGGGGGTCGATACAATGAGCAGTTCTTC | CAHQGLAGGRYNEQFF
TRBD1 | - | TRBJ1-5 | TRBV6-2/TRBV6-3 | TGTGCCAGCAGTAAATTGACAGGGGGCGGCCAGCCCCAGCATTTT | CASSKLTGGGQPQHF
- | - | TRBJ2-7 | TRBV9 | TGTGCCAGCAGCGGTCCCACAGTCTACGAGCAGTACTTC | CASSGPTVYEQYF
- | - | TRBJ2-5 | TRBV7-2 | TGTGCCAGCAGCTTCCGCCCAGGAGAGACCCAGTACTTC | CASSFRPGETQYF
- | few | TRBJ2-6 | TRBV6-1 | TGTGCCAGCAGTGAAACAGCCTCTGGGGCCAACGTCCTGACTTTC | CASSETASGANVLTF
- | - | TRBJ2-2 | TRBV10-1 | TGCGCCAGCAGTGCCTACGGGGATTCCGGGGAGCTGTTTTTT | CASSAYGDSGELFF
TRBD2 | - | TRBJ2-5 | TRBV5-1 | TGCGCCAGCAGTAGCGGCGGGGGGCAAGAGACCCAGTACTTC | CASSSGGGQETQYF
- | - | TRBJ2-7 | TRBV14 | TGTGCCAGCAGCCCCGCCGTCGGCAGGGACGCCGAGCAGTACTTC | CASSPAVGRDAEQYF
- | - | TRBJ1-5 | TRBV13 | TGTGCCAGCAGCTTAGGGCAGGGAAGTCAGCCCCAGCATTTT | CASSLGQGSQPQHF
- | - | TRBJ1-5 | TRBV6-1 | TGTGCCAGCAGTGAAGGCATGCAGGTCGGTCAGCCCCAGCATTTT | CASSEGMQVGQPQHF
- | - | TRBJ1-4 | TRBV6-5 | TGTGCCAGCAGAGGAGGGTTGACGGAAAAACTGTTTTTT | CASRGGLTEKLFF
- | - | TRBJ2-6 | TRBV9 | TGTGCCAGCAGCGCGACACGGGCCGCTGGGGCCAACGTCCTGACTTTC | CASSATRAAGANVLTF
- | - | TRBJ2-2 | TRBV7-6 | TGTGCCAGCAGCTTAGAGGGGTTTGCCGGGGAGCTGTTTTTT | CASSLEGFAGELFF
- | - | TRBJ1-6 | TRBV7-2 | TGTGCCAGCAGCCCCGACACGAATAATTCACCCCTCCACTTT | CASSPDTNNSPLHF
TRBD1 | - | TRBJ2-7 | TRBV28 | TGTGCCAGCAGCCCCCGGGACAGAATAAGCGAGCAGTACTTC | CASSPRDRISEQYF
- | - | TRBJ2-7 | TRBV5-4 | TGTGCCAGCAGCTCCGACAACTACGAGCAGTACTTC | CASSSDNYEQYF
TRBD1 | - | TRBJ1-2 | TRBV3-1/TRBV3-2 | TGTGCCAGCAGCCGCACAGGGGGTGGCTACACCTTC | CASSRTGGGYTF
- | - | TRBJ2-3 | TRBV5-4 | TGTGCCAGCAGCTTGATCGGGACCATCACAGATACGCAGTATTTT | CASSLIGTITDTQYF
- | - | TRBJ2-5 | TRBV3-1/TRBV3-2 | TGTGCCAGCAGCAGGGACAACCAAGAGACCCAGTACTTC | CASSRDNQETQYF
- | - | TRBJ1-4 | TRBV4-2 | TGTGCCAGCAGTTTCAAGGGGACTAATGAAAAACTGTTTTTT | CASSFKGTNEKLFF